One and the same sample provided the 20 T cell receptor beta chains below, sequenced in a study of OX40 agonist ivuxolimab in advanced cancers. TCRdb's copy holds only in-frame clones and misses some; the assay was immunoSEQ multiplex PCR. The table lists approximately 91,000 clones, roughly 91% of them singletons. Here the sequenced sample was CD4+ or CD8+ T cells sorted from blood, taken in a trial of the OX40 agonist ivuxolimab. These receptors were taken from an adult with an advanced solid tumor such as melanoma, head and neck, liver or kidney cancer.

The chain recombines TRBV18 with TRBJ1-2; a possible D gene is TRBD1 (6 bases). V was trimmed by 3 bases and J by 8 bases, leaving 16 bases between them. Germline V CDR1 and CDR2: KGHSH, LQKENI. There are 14 residues in the CDR3. CDR3 protein: CASSPGTRAGGYTF. The CDR3 DNA reads as TGTGCCAGCTCACCCGGGACACGCGCTGGAGGCTACACCTTC.

This clone showed up just once. This rearrangement joins TRBV27 to TRBJ1-2; D may be TRBD1 (6 bases). This CDR3 region has 15 residues. Germline CDR1 and CDR2: MNHEY and SMNVEV (reference sequence). The V gene lost 7 bases and the J gene lost 4 bases, with 19 bases spanning the gap. CDR3 coding DNA: TGTGCCAGCACCCAACGGGGGCGGGACCCCTATGGCTACACCTTC. It yields the protein CASTQRGRDPYGYTF.

The rearrangement uses TRBV10-3 and TRBJ2-7; 7 bases are shared with TRBD2. CDR3 length equals 15 residues. The germline V gene has CDR1 ENHRY and CDR2 SYGVKD. Losses at the gene ends were 4 bases for V and 0 bases for J; bases not matched to a gene: 6. In DNA form, the CDR3 reads TGTGCCATCAGTGGTATGCGGGGGTCCTCCTACGAGCAGTACTTC. This encodes CAISGMRGSSYEQYF.

The chain links TRBV6-1 to TRBJ1-6, with D unresolved. Germline V gene sequence: CDR1 MNHNS, CDR2 SASEGT. The CDR3 runs to 13 residues. The germline V and J ends were trimmed by 2 bases and 15 bases, with 14 bases remaining between them. The CDR3 bases are TGTGCCAGCAGTGAAAATCCCAGCAAGAACCTCCACTTT. Protein: CASSENPSKNLHF.

V and J are TRBV19 and TRBJ2-3; D remains ambiguous. V shed 3 bases and J shed 1 base, with 5 bases lying between them. The CDR3 runs to 13 residues. Germline loops: CDR1 LNHDA, CDR2 SQIVND (reference sequence). The CDR3 loop reads CASSIQGTDTQYF. The CDR3 DNA sequence: TGTGCCAGTAGTATTCAGGGCACAGATACGCAGTATTTT.

This chain joins TRBV10-3 and TRBJ1-1; 8 nucleotides match TRBD1. Germline V gene data show CDR1 as ENHRY and CDR2 as SYGVKD. The CDR3 contains 15 residues. The ends lost 4 bases at V and 1 base at J; junction bases unmatched: 5. The CDR3, as DNA: TGTGCCATCAGTGCGGACAGGGACCAGAACACTGAAGCTTTCTTT. Translating gives CAISADRDQNTEAFF.

This clone is a singleton in its sample. CDR3 sequence (DNA): TGTGCCAGCGGCCGACAGGGGGTGAGAGAAAAACTGTTTTTT. Translation: CASGRQGVREKLFF. This chain links TRBV7-9 with TRBJ1-4; 9 bases are shared with TRBD1. There are 14 residues in the CDR3. Germline-derived CDR1 and CDR2 are SEHNR and FQNEAQ (reference sequence). V shed 8 bases and J 8 bases; nucleotides not matched to a gene: 9.

The table lists this clone with a count of one. The chain combines TRBV5-5 with TRBJ1-1, with TRBD1 identical over 7 bases. Germline V gene sequence: CDR1 SGHKS, CDR2 YYEKEE (reference sequence). CDR3 length equals 13 residues. V gave up 3 bases and J gave up 7 bases; unmatched junction bases: 6. Here the CDR3 reads CASSSRGEGEAFF. For the CDR3, the DNA is TGTGCCAGCAGCTCCAGGGGGGAGGGTGAAGCTTTCTTT.

CDR3 loop: CASRPQGERTEAFF. Here the CDR3 DNA reads TGTGCCAGCAGGCCACAGGGGGAGAGGACTGAAGCTTTCTTT. The chain is built from TRBV2 and TRBJ1-1; 8 bases map to TRBD1. Germline CDR1 SNHLY, CDR2 FYNNEI. CDR3 size: 14 residues. J gave up 5 bases and V 6 bases, and 8 bases lay outside the gene matches.

The chain employs TRBV5-1 and TRBJ1-1; D is ambiguous. The germline V gene has CDR1 SGHRS and CDR2 YFSETQ. V shed 0 bases and J shed 4 bases, with 10 bases lying between them. The CDR3 extends over 14 amino acids. The CDR3 loop is CASSLGGASTEAFF. CDR3 in DNA: TGCGCCAGCAGCTTGGGGGGTGCGAGCACTGAAGCTTTCTTT.

The CDR3 DNA follows: TGTGCCAGTAGTATAATGGGGGGCACAGATACGCAGTATTTT. As protein: CASSIMGGTDTQYF. This chain links TRBV19 with TRBJ2-3; possibly TRBD1 or TRBD2 for D (5 bases each). Germline loops: CDR1 LNHDA, CDR2 SQIVND (reference sequence). CDR3 size: 14 residues. The germline V and J ends were trimmed by 2 bases and 1 base, with 7 bases remaining between them.

This clone came up a few times. This sequence joins TRBV6-6 and TRBJ1-6; 7 nucleotides match TRBD1. Germline assignment: CDR1 MNHNY and CDR2 SVGAGI (reference sequence). Losses at the gene ends were 0 bases for V and 7 bases for J; bases not matched to a gene: 3. The CDR3 runs 15 residues. CDR3 amino acids: CASSYSGTVNSPLHF. DNA of the CDR3: TGTGCCAGCAGTTACTCTGGGACAGTAAATTCACCCCTCCACTTT.

This clone was detected only a few times. The chain joins TRBV18 to TRBJ2-7, with a weak D call TRBD2 (5 bases). V was cut by 6 bases and J by 2 bases, with 17 bases left in between. Germline CDR1 reads KGHSH; CDR2 reads LQKENI. The CDR3 totals 15 residues. CDR3 nucleotide sequence: TGTGCCAGCTCCCCCGCTGAGGGTAGGGCCTACGAGCAGTACTTC. Residues: CASSPAEGRAYEQYF. The full variable domain, with the rest looked up from reference TRBV18 and TRBJ2-7, is NAGVMQNPRHLVRRRGQEARLRCSPMKGHSHVYWYRQLPEEGLKFMVYLQKENIIDESGMPKERFSAEFPKEGPSILRIQQVVRGDSAAYFCASSPAEGRAYEQYFGPGTRLTVT.

This clone was seen a few times. V and J are TRBV6-5 and TRBJ2-4; D is perhaps TRBD1 (6 bases). Trimming took off 2 bases at V and 8 bases at J, with 16 bases between the two ends. Germline values: CDR1 MNHEY, CDR2 SVGAGI. The CDR3 spans 15 residues. In nucleotides, the CDR3 is TGTGCCAGCAGTTACGGGACAACGACATTGGACATTCAGTACTTC. Translating it yields CASSYGTTTLDIQYF.

The chain recombines TRBV7-6 with TRBJ2-7; either TRBD1 or TRBD2 may supply D (5 bases each). The CDR3 contains 16 residues. Trimming took off 4 bases at V and 1 base at J, with 17 bases between the two ends. Germline values: CDR1 SGHVS, CDR2 FNYEAQ. The CDR3, as DNA: TGTGCCAGCAGCTCGGTGCTCGGGGCAGGTTCCTACGAGCAGTACTTC. Protein: CASSSVLGAGSYEQYF.

The V gene is TRBV2, the J gene TRBJ1-4, with D possibly being TRBD1 (5 bases). V was shortened by 5 bases and J by 0 bases, with 19 bases between the two germline ends. Germline V gene lookup returns CDR1 SNHLY and CDR2 FYNNEI. The CDR3 loop spans 18 amino acids. DNA for the CDR3: TGTGCCAGCAGTCGGTCAGGGAGCAAAACCGCAACTAATGAAAAACTGTTTTTT. Its protein product is CASSRSGSKTATNEKLFF.

The gene calls are TRBV28 and TRBJ1-5, with 7 bases that match TRBD1. This CDR3 has 17 residues. J lost 3 bases, V lost 1 base, and 9 bases had no gene match. Germline V gene sequence: CDR1 MDHEN, CDR2 SYDVKM. The chain's CDR3 is CASSLSPLTGINQPQHF. DNA for the CDR3: TGTGCCAGCAGTTTATCCCCTTTGACAGGGATCAATCAGCCCCAGCATTTT.

The chain recombines TRBV7-2 with TRBJ2-5, with 8 bases that match TRBD2. The germline CDR1 and CDR2 sequences are SGHTA and FQGNSA. The junction had 10 bases not matched to a gene; V was cut back by 5 bases and J by 5 bases. The CDR3 sequence is 15 residues long. CDR3 sequence reads: CASSLLGGGMETQYF. CDR3 nucleotides: TGTGCCAGCAGCCTGCTCGGGGGGGGGATGGAGACCCAGTACTTC.

The gene calls are TRBV5-4 and TRBJ2-7; the D is unclear. Germline CDR1 is SGHNT and CDR2 is YYREEE (reference sequence). The length of the CDR3 is 14 residues. Deletions cut 4 bases from V and 4 bases from J, with 15 bases between. The CDR3 DNA follows: TGTGCCAGCAGCCCCATCTCAGGAACGTACGAGCAGTACTTC. Translation gives CASSPISGTYEQYF.

The J gene is TRBJ1-1, the V gene TRBV11-2; tentatively, D is TRBD1 (5 bases). Germline V CDR1 and CDR2: SGHAT, FQNNGV. The CDR3 totals 13 residues. Trimming left V 6 bases short and J 9 bases short, with 17 bases between. This CDR3 reads CASRHNTRVQAFF. The CDR3 nucleotides are TGTGCCAGCAGACATAATACCAGGGTCCAAGCTTTCTTT. Full variable domain (missing parts from reference TRBV11-2 and TRBJ1-1): EAGVAQSPRYKIIEKRQSVAFWCNPISGHATLYWYQQILGQGPKLLIQFQNNGVVDDSQLPKDRFSAERLKGVDSTLKIQPAKLEDSAVYLCASRHNTRVQAFFGQGTRLTVV.